The entry below describes one TCR beta chain. Its cognate antigen is unknown. Germline CDR1 and CDR2: SEHNR and FQNEAQ (reference sequence). With V trimmed by 1 base and J by 3 bases, 7 bases remained unmatched. The CDR3 length is 17 residues. While unrecorded immune exposures were likely, the donors were nominally healthy when sampled. These data are taken from a study of cytomegalovirus exposure and HLA in healthy donors. Across the whole study: An early release of data contained 75 million to 90 million unique TCRs, which came from HLA-typed donors.

Study-wide findings and caveats: There were some V segments, including TRBV6-2 and TRBV6-3, excluded as indistinguishable.

With 60 Vbeta and 13 Jbeta primers, the PCR was carried out. The repertoire was sequenced with immunoSEQ multiplex PCR; TCRdb's copy has only in-frame clones and lacks some. The sample has 150,000 to 200,000 clones; around 79% are singletons. This chain joins TRBV7-9 and TRBJ1-4; 8 bases are a match to TRBD1. The receptor's source is a male donor in good health and CMV-seropositive. Sequencing was carried out using PBMCs. In DNA, the CDR3 is TGTGCCAGCAGCTTAGGAGTGACAGGGGTTGCTAATGAAAAACTGTTTTTT. Protein product: CASSLGVTGVANEKLFF.